Given below is one T cell receptor (beta chain) in context. Antigen specificity is unknown. The sample originates from a study of graft-versus-host responses after intestinal transplantation. Sequencing used immunoSEQ multiplex PCR; TCRdb keeps in-frame clones, though not all of them. The sample contains about 47,000 clones, 90% to 95% of which appear only once. Between the trimmed V and J ends, which lost 1 base and 2 bases, there was a span of 10 bases. The CDR3 is made up of 15 amino acids. Germline CDR1 and CDR2: SGHTA and FQGNSA. Study results and limitations: Circulating GvH clone levels at their peak were associated with HvG declines (early post-transplant). Some patients had graft-donor T cell macrochimerism, and their allografts showed high graft-versus-host to host-versus-graft clonal ratios.

The receptor comes from a human patient who received an intestinal transplant, so some T cells may come from the graft donor. Sequenced here: PBMCs, sampled about 800 days after a first intestinal transplant, on the day of a second. This chain links TRBV7-2 with TRBJ2-3, with D possibly TRBD1 on 5 matching bases. The CDR3 nucleotides are TGTGCCAGCAGCTTAGATGGGGCTACCACAGATACGCAGTATTTT. This sequence encodes CASSLDGATTDTQYF.